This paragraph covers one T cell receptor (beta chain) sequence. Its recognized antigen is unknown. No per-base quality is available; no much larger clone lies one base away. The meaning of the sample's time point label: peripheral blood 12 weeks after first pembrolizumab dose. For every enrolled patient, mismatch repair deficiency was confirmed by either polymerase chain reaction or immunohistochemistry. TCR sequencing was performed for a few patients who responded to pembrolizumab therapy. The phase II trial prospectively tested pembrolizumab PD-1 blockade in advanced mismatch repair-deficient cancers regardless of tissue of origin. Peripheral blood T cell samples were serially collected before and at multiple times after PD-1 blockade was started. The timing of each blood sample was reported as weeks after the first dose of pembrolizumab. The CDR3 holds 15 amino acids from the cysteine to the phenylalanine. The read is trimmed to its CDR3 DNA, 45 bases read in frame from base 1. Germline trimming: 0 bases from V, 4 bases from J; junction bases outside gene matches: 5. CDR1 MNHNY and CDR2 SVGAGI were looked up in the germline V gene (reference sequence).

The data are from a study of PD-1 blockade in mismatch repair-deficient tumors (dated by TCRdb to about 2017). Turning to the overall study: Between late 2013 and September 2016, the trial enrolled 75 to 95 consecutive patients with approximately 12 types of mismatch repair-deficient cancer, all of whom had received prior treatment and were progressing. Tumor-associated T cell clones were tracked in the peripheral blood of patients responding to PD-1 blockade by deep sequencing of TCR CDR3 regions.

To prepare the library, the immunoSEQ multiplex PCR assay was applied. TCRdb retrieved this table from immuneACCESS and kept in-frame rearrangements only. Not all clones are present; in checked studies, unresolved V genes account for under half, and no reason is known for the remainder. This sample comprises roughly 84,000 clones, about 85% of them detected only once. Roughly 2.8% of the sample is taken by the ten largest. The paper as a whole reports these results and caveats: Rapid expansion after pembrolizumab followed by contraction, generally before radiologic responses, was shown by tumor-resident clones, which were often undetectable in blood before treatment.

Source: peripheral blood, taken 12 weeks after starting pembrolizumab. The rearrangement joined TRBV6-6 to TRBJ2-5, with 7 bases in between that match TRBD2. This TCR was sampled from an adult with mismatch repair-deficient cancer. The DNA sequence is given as TGTGCCAGCAGTTACTCGGGAGGGCCGTTAGAGACCCAGTACTTC. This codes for CASSYSGGPLETQYF.